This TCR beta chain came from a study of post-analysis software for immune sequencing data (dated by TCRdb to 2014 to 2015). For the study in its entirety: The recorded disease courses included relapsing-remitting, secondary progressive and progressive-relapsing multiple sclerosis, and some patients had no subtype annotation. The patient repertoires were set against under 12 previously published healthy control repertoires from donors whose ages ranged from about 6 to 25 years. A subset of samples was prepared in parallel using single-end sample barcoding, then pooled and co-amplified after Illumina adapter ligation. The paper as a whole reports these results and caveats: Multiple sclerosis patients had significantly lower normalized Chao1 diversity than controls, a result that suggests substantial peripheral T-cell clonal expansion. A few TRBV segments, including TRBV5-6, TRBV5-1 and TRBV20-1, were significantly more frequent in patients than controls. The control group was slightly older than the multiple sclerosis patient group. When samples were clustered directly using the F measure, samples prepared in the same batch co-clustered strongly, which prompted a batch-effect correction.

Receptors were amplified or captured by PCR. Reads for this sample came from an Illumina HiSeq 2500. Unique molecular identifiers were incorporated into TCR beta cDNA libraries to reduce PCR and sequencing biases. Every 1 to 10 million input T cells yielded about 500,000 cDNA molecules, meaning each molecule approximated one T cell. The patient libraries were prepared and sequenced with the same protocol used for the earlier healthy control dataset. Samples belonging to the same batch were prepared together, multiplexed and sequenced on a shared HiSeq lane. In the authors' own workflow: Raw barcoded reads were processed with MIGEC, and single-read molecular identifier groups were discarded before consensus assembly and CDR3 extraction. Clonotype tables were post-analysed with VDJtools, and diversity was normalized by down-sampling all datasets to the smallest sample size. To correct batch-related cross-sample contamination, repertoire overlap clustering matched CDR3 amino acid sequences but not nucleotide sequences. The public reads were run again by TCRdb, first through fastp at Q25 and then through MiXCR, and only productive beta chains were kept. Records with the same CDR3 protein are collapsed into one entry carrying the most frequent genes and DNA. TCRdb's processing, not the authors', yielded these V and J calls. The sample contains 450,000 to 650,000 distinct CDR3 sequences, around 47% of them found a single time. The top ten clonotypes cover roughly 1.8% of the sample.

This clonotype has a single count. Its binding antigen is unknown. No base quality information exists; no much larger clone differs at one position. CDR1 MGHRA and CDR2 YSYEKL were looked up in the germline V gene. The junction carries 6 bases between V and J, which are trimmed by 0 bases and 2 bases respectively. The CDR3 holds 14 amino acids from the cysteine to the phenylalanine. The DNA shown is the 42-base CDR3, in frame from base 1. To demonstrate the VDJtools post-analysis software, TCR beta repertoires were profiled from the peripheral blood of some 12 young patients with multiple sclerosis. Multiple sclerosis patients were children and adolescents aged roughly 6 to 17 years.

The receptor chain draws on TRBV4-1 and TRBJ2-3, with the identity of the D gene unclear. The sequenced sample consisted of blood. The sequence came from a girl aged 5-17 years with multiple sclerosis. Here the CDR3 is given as CASSQDSFTDTQYF. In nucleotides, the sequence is TGCGCCAGCAGCCAAGACAGCTTCACAGATACGCAGTATTTT.